The T cell receptor (beta chain) under discussion was sequenced for a study of CD8 T cells in ankylosing spondylitis. The study's findings and limits: There was reportedly significant enrichment of clones that were disease-linked in matched ankylosing spondylitis synovial fluid.

V lost 2 bases and J lost 4, with 6 bases in between. This CDR3 has 12 amino acids. Germline V gene data show CDR1 as MNHNS and CDR2 as SASEGT. This clonotype was seen ten or more times. No antigen is known for it. It was by quantitative 5'-RACE with molecular barcodes that TCR beta libraries were made. Each CDR3 protein is one row after TCRdb ran MiXCR on the 5' RACE reads. This table holds approximately 190,000 distinct CDR3 sequences, about an eighth found once. Sample: blood, either unsorted or a sorted T cell fraction (not recorded which). The J gene is TRBJ2-7, the V gene TRBV6-1; TRBD2 might be the D (5 bases). The origin of this receptor is a female donor with ankylosing spondylitis or in good health (not recorded which). CDR3 sequence (DNA): TGTGCCAGCAGTGAACGAGGGTACGAGCAGTACTTC. This gives the protein CASSERGYEQYF.